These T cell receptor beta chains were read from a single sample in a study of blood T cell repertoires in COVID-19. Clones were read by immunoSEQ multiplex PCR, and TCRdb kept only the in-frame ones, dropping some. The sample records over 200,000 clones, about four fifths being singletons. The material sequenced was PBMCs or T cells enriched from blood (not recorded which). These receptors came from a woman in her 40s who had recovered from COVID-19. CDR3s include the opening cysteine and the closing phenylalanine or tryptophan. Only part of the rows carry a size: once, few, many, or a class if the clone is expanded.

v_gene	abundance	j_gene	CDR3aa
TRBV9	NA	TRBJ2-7	CASSALSSGEQYF
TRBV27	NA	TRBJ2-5	CASSRLTSGSETQYF
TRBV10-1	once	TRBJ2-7	CASSAAGGDEQYF
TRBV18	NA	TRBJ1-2	CASSPTGTGGTYGYTF
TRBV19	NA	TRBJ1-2	CASSIGGHDGYTF
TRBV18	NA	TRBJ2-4	CASSPPIQAAKNIQYF
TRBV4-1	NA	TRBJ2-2	CASNPTGANTGELFF
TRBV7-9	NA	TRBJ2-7	CASSLDRSSYEQYF
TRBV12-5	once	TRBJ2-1	CASGPASEYNEQFF
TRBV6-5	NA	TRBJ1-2	CASSYGDRVGGYTF
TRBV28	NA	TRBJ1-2	CASSSGNYGYTF
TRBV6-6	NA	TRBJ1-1	CASSYRGRDTEAFF
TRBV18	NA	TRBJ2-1	CASSPPTGQGVHNEQFF
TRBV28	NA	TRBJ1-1	CASRLQGILSAFF
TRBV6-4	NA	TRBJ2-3	CASSEASGRAYTQYF
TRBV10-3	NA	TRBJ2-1	CAISESRGTSGTNEQFF
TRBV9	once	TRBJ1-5	CASSRDKYGQPQHF
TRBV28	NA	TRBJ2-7	CASSLTGGAYEQYF
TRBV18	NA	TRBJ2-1	CASSPDYLKNNEQFF
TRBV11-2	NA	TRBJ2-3	CASSFIKSTDTQYF
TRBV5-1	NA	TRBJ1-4	CASSLDPGPENEKLFF
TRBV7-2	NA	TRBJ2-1	CASSRGFYNEQFF
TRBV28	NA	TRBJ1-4	CASSSPGSATNEKLFF
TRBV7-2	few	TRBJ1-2	CASSQGRQGVYGYTF
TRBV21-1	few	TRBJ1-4	CASSKTNRGHRSEKLFF
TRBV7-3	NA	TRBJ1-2	CASSLNREGYGYTF
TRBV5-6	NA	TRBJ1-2	CASSPARGQGSQGYTF
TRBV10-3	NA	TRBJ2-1	CAIRAPAGGFENEQFF